This T cell receptor (beta chain) was identified during a study of blood T cell repertoires in COVID-19. V trimming: 2 bases; J trimming: 10 bases; junction bases outside the gene matches: 10. The CDR3 loop spans 16 amino acids. Germline V gene data show CDR1 as LGHDT and CDR2 as YNNKEL (reference sequence). The count of this clone is one. Using immunoSEQ multiplex PCR, the repertoire was profiled, and TCRdb retains in-frame clones only, with some absent. The sample comprises some 260,000 clones, 70% to 90% of which are singletons, and around 1.5% rests with the top ten. The chain links TRBV3-1 (or the pseudogene TRBV3-2) to TRBJ2-1; 11 nucleotides align to TRBD2. This receptor was obtained from an elderly man with acute or convalescent COVID-19. Sample: peripheral blood. The CDR3 sequence is CASSQLLAGARSEQFF. The CDR3, as DNA: TGTGCCAGCAGCCAATTACTAGCGGGAGCGCGGTCCGAGCAGTTCTTC.